This TCR beta chain was sequenced in a study of long-term antiretroviral therapy in people with HIV. For the study at large: About a decade before 2015, the earliest samples were taken when ART was typically delayed.

Trimming shortened V by 4 bases and J by 2 bases, and 14 bases separated the two germline ends. The CDR3 spans 16 residues. In germline, CDR1 is MNHNS, CDR2 SASEGT. Version v3.0 of the immunoSEQ assay was performed at survey level. Method: immunoSEQ multiplex PCR; TCRdb's copy keeps in-frame clones and lacks some. Of 26,000 or so clones detected, about 88% appear once; the ten largest clones hold about 3.5%. This chain joins TRBV6-1 and TRBJ2-2; no reliable D call. This TCR came from a woman between 25 and 40 years old with HIV. The sample here was unsorted PBMCs, taken 1.9 years after starting antiretroviral therapy. The CDR3 DNA follows: TGTGCCAGCAGTGGGGCCCTAAATACTAACACCGGGGAGCTGTTTTTT. Translating gives CASSGALNTNTGELFF.